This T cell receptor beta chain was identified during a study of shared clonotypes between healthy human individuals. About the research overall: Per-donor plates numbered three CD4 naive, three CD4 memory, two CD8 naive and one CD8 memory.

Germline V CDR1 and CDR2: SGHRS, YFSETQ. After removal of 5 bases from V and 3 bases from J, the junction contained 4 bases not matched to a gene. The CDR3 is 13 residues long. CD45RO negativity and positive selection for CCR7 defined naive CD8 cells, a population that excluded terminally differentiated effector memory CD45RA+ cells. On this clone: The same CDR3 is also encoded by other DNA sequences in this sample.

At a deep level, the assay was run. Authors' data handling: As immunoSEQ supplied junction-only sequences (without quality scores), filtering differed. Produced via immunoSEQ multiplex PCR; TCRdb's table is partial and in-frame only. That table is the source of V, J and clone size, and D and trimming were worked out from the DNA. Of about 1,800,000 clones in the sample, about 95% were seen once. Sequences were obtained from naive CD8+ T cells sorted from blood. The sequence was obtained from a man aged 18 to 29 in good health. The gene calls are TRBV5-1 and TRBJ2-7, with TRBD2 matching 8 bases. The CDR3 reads CASSSGGYYEQYF. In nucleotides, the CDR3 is TGCGCCAGCAGTTCGGGGGGGTACTACGAGCAGTACTTC.